A selection of T cell receptor beta chains follows, all from one sample in a study of T-cell reconstitution after alpha-beta-depleted transplantation in children. A single record per CDR3 protein comes from TCRdb applying MiXCR to the PCR reads. The sample yields hundreds of thousands of distinct CDR3 sequences, 9.9% seen once. The sample consisted of PBMCs from the stem cell graft donor, taken from the stem cell graft. The receptors here all came from a human donor who donated a stem cell graft to a child with SCID. Both conserved end residues are part of each CDR3. The D gene is left open where the match is weak. Expanded clones get a size class; other rows say once, few or many, or leave the size out.

-,TRBV5-1,TRBJ1-4,-,TGCGCCAGCAGCCTTTCTTCGAGACCCCAGGAAAAACTGTTTTTT,CASSLSSRPQEKLFF
-,TRBV10-3,TRBJ2-3,-,TGTGCCATCAGGACTAGCACAGATACGCAGTATTTT,CAIRTSTDTQYF
TRBD1,TRBV5-1,TRBJ1-1,many,TGCGCCAGCAGCAGAAGACAGGGCAATTTGAACACTGAAGCTTTCTTT,CASSRRQGNLNTEAFF
-,TRBV6-1,TRBJ1-1,few,TGTGCCAGCAATCCCTCAGTGTTGTTGGGGGAGATGAACACTGAAGCTTTCTTT,CASNPSVLLGEMNTEAFF
-,TRBV20-1,TRBJ1-1,many,TGCAGTGCAAAGGGACCCGCTCACATGAACACTGAAGCTTTCTTT,CSAKGPAHMNTEAFF
-,TRBV12-3/TRBV12-4,TRBJ1-2,-,TGTGCCAGCAGTCCAAACTCTCAAGCGGGGTATGGCTACACCTTC,CASSPNSQAGYGYTF
-,TRBV12-3/TRBV12-4,TRBJ1-5,-,TGTGCCAGCAGCCCCCCCGACAGGAAGGGTAATCAGCCCCAGCATTTT,CASSPPDRKGNQPQHF
-,TRBV4-2,TRBJ2-5,-,TGTGCCAGCAGCCAAGATAGGGCGGAGACCCAGTACTTC,CASSQDRAETQYF
TRBD1,TRBV20-1,TRBJ2-5,-,TGCAGTGCGTCCGGGACAGAAGCATCGGAGACCCAGTACTTC,CSASGTEASETQYF
TRBD1,TRBV5-1,TRBJ1-2,many,TGCGCCAGCAGCCCGGGACAGACGAACTATGGCTACACCTTC,CASSPGQTNYGYTF
TRBD1,TRBV4-2,TRBJ2-3,-,TGTGCCAGCAGCCCAGACCAAGCGACAGGGAGCACAGATACGCAGTATTTT,CASSPDQATGSTDTQYF
TRBD1,TRBV12-3/TRBV12-4,TRBJ2-1,few,TGTGCCAGCAGTTCTACAGGGGGAGAGCAGTTCTTC,CASSSTGGEQFF
-,TRBV5-1,TRBJ1-5,few,TGCGCCAGCAGCTTGGCTCCAGATCAGCCCCAGCATTTT,CASSLAPDQPQHF
TRBD1,TRBV7-9,TRBJ2-5,few,TGTGCCAGCAGTTCTACAGGGGCACAAGAGACCCAGTACTTC,CASSSTGAQETQYF
-,TRBV5-6,TRBJ2-5,few,TGTGCCAGCAGCTTGGGGACTCGGGGACGAGCATCGGGGACCCAGTACTTC,CASSLGTRGRASGTQYF
TRBD2,TRBV11-2,TRBJ2-1,many,TGTGCCAGCAGCTTATTCGGGGGGGAATTTTACAATGAGCAGTTCTTC,CASSLFGGEFYNEQFF
-,TRBV6-2/TRBV6-3,TRBJ2-6,-,TGTGCCAGCAGTTTCCCCCAGGGATTGAGTGGGGCCAACGTCCTGACTTTC,CASSFPQGLSGANVLTF
TRBD2,TRBV10-3,TRBJ2-3,-,TGTGCCATCAGTGAGCCACTAGCGGGGGCTGGGGATACGCAGTATTTT,CAISEPLAGAGDTQYF
-,TRBV7-6,TRBJ2-1,-,TGTGCCAGCAGCTCGCGGGCGGAACTATTATTCTTC,CASSSRAELLFF
-,TRBV12-3/TRBV12-4,TRBJ1-6,-,TGTGCCAGCAGTTTTCTAATTTGGACGGAAAATTCACCCCTCCACTTT,CASSFLIWTENSPLHF
-,TRBV7-8,TRBJ1-2,many,TGTGCCAGCAGCCAAGGCACAGCTAACTATGGCTACACCTTC,CASSQGTANYGYTF
-,TRBV9,TRBJ2-2,many,TGTGCCAGCAGCGTAGATGTGTTTACCGGGGAGCTGTTTTTT,CASSVDVFTGELFF
-,TRBV12-3/TRBV12-4,TRBJ2-3,-,TGTGCCAGCAGTGCGGCCACCACAGATACGCAGTATTTT,CASSAATTDTQYF
-,TRBV12-3/TRBV12-4,TRBJ2-7,once,TGTGCCAGCAGCCTACCCCCGGTTTCCTACGAGCAGTACTTC,CASSLPPVSYEQYF
TRBD1,TRBV3-1,TRBJ1-6,few,TGTGCCAGCAGCCAAGTAGGGGGCAATTCACCCCTCCACTTT,CASSQVGGNSPLHF
TRBD1,TRBV18,TRBJ1-1,-,TGTGCCAGCTCACGACAGGGAAGTGGCACTGAAGCTTTCTTT,CASSRQGSGTEAFF
-,TRBV21-1,TRBJ1-2,-,TGTGCCAGCAGCAAAGGGCTCTTTGTCACCAGGGCGGGGCCTTACTATGGCTACACCTTC,CASSKGLFVTRAGPYYGYTF
-,TRBV18,TRBJ2-5,-,TGTGCCAGCTCATCGGGACCAGGAGAGACCCAGTACTTC,CASSSGPGETQYF
TRBD2,TRBV5-1,TRBJ2-1,few,TGCGCCAGCAGCCCCGGGGGGGTAGTTTATAGTGAGCAGTTCTTC,CASSPGGVVYSEQFF
TRBD2,TRBV7-3,TRBJ2-1,-,TGTGCCAGCAGCCCGGAGTCGGGGGGGCCGATCAATGAGCAGTTCTTC,CASSPESGGPINEQFF
-,TRBV14,TRBJ2-7,few,TGTGCCAGCAGCCGAACAGGGTCTTACGAGCAGTACTTC,CASSRTGSYEQYF
-,TRBV6-5,TRBJ2-2,-,TGTGCCAGCAGTTATTTTCTGAACACCGGGGAGCTGTTTTTT,CASSYFLNTGELFF
-,TRBV10-3,TRBJ1-1,few,TGTGCCATCAGCCCTGGGGTGAACACTGAAGCTTTCTTT,CAISPGVNTEAFF
-,TRBV9,TRBJ2-7,-,TGTGCCAGCAGTCCGCTGTCCTCAAGACAGTCGAACTCCTACGAGCAGTACTTC,CASSPLSSRQSNSYEQYF
TRBD2,TRBV25-1,TRBJ2-3,-,TGTGCCAGCAGACTTAGCGGGGGACCCACAGATACGCAGTATTTT,CASRLSGGPTDTQYF
-,TRBV6-5,TRBJ2-3,many,TGTGCCAGCAGTTGGGGGTTGGGGCCGAGCACAGATACGCAGTATTTT,CASSWGLGPSTDTQYF
-,TRBV20-1,TRBJ2-7,few,TGCAGTGCCAGAACAGAATTCTCCTACGAGCAGTACTTC,CSARTEFSYEQYF
TRBD1,TRBV4-1,TRBJ2-2,-,TGCGCCAGCAGGCAAGATCCTCAGGGGGCGAACACCGTGGAGCTGTTTTTT,CASRQDPQGANTVELFF
-,TRBV5-5,TRBJ2-7,-,TGTGCCAGCAGGCTGCCGGGGGAGTCCTACGAGCAGTACTTC,CASRLPGESYEQYF
-,TRBV4-1,TRBJ2-3,-,TGCGCCAGCAGCCAAGATGGTCGTTGGCAGATCGGGACAGATACGCAGTATTTT,CASSQDGRWQIGTDTQYF
-,TRBV5-6,TRBJ1-5,-,TGTGCCAGCAGCTTGATGGGGGTATTAGGTCAGCCCCAGCATTTT,CASSLMGVLGQPQHF
TRBD1,TRBV7-8,TRBJ1-5,-,TGTGCCAGCAGCCCCAGGGGGGGTCAGCCCCAGCATTTT,CASSPRGGQPQHF
-,TRBV29-1,TRBJ2-3,-,TGCAGCGTTGCTCAGTACACAGATACGCAGTATTTT,CSVAQYTDTQYF
TRBD1,TRBV4-1,TRBJ2-2,many,TGCGCCAGCAGCCAGGGGGACAGAACGAACACCGGGGAGCTGTTTTTT,CASSQGDRTNTGELFF
-,TRBV2,TRBJ2-2,-,TGTGCCAGCAGCCTCACGGAGTCACCCGGGGAGCTGTTTTTT,CASSLTESPGELFF
TRBD1,TRBV5-1,TRBJ1-4,-,TGCGCCAGCAGCTTACAGGGGGCAACTAATGAAAAACTGTTTTTT,CASSLQGATNEKLFF
-,TRBV5-6,TRBJ2-7,few,TGTGCCAGCAGCCCGGACCCCGGGGGCTCCTACGAGCAGTACTTC,CASSPDPGGSYEQYF